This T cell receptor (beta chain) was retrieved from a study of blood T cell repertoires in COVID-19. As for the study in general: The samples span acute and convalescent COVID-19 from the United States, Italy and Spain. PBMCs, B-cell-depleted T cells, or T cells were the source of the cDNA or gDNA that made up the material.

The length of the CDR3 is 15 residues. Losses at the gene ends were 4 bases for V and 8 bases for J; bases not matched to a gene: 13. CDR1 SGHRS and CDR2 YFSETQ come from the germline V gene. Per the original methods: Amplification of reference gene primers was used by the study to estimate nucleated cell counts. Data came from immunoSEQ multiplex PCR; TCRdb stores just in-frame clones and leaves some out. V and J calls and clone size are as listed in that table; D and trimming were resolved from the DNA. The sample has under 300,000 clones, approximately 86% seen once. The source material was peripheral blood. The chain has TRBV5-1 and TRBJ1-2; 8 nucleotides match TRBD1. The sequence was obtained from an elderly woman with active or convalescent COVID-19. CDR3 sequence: CASSPDGQGIWGYTF. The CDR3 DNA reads TGCGCCAGCAGCCCGGACGGACAGGGTATCTGGGGCTACACCTTC.